The 20 T cell receptor beta chains in this list originate from one sample, sequenced in a study of cytomegalovirus exposure and HLA in healthy donors. The PCR ran on 60 Vbeta and 13 Jbeta primers. TCRdb's table, derived via immunoSEQ multiplex PCR, lists solely in-frame clones and lacks some. The repertoire holds about 150,000 clones, with 60% to 80% as singletons. Sequencing used PBMCs. These receptors all come from a man aged 30 to 45 in good health and CMV-seropositive.

This clone turned up a few times. The chain is built from TRBV10-2 and TRBJ2-1; 10 bases fit TRBD2. This CDR3 has 15 amino acids. Germline CDR1 is WSHSY and CDR2 is SAAADI. Trimming at V came to 3 bases and at J to 9 bases, leaving 8 bases not matched to a gene. In DNA, the CDR3 is TGCGCCAGCAGTGACCCAGCGGGAGGGCCAGGTGAGCAGTTCTTC. Translating it yields CASSDPAGGPGEQFF.

The rearrangement uses TRBV19 and TRBJ2-7; the match to TRBD1 covers 9 bases. The CDR3 loop spans 14 amino acids. J lost 3 bases, V lost 5 bases, and 5 bases had no gene match. Germline CDR1 LNHDA, CDR2 SQIVND (reference sequence). CDR3 coding DNA: TGTGCCAGTAGTTCAGGACAGGGGAGCTACGAGCAGTACTTC. Amino acids: CASSSGQGSYEQYF.

The gene calls are TRBV19 and TRBJ1-5; D possibly corresponds to TRBD1 (6 bases). Germline loops: CDR1 LNHDA, CDR2 SQIVND (reference sequence). The CDR3 sequence is 14 residues long. The V and J ends lost 4 bases and 9 bases respectively, with 16 bases between them. CDR3 nucleotides: TGTGCCAGTAGTAACAGGGCCCGTTCGTTGCCCCAGCATTTT. It encodes CASSNRARSLPQHF.

This clone has just a few counts. V gene TRBV29-1 combines with J gene TRBJ2-7, with D perhaps TRBD1 (6 bases). CDR3 size: 12 residues. The ends were cut back, 1 base at V and 5 bases at J, with 9 bases in the middle. Per the germline V gene, CDR1 is SQVTM and CDR2 is ANQGSEA. The CDR3 nucleotides read TGCAGCGTTGAAGGGTCAGGGGACGAGCAGTACTTC. Encoded protein: CSVEGSGDEQYF.

V usage is TRBV4-2 and J usage is TRBJ2-5; 9 nucleotides line up with TRBD2. Germline V lookup: CDR1 LGHNA, CDR2 YNFKEQ. Trimming took 4 bases from V and 4 from J; bases not matched to a gene: 4. The CDR3 has 14 amino acids. In DNA form, the CDR3 reads TGTGCCAGCAGCCCCGGGACTAGCATAGAGACCCAGTACTTC. This gives the protein CASSPGTSIETQYF.

The chain carries TRBV18 and TRBJ2-5; perhaps TRBD2 as D (5 bases). CDR1 KGHSH and CDR2 LQKENI come from the germline V gene. Trimming removed 0 bases at V and 5 bases at J, with 13 bases between. The CDR3 extends over 15 amino acids. CDR3 amino acids: CASSPPTDQRETQYF. The CDR3 coding sequence is TGTGCCAGCTCACCACCGACGGATCAGCGGGAGACCCAGTACTTC.

The rearrangement links TRBV7-2 to TRBJ2-7; the match to TRBD2 covers 11 bases. Trimming cost V 8 bases and J 7 bases; bases outside gene matches: 16. The CDR3 extends over 16 amino acids. Germline CDR1 and CDR2: SGHTA and FQGNSA. The CDR3 nucleotides read TGTGCCAGCCAAAAAAACGGGCTAGCGGGAGGAGGTGAGCAGTACTTC. The encoded protein is CASQKNGLAGGGEQYF. Based on the CDR3 plus reference TRBV7-2 and TRBJ2-7, the full variable domain is GAGVSQSPSNKVTEKGKDVELRCDPISGHTALYWYRQSLGQGLEFLIYFQGNSAPDKSGLPSDRFSAERTGGSVSTLTIQRTQQEDSAVYLCASQKNGLAGGGEQYFGPGTRLTVT.

The chain recombines TRBV7-9 with TRBJ2-7, with 7 bases that match TRBD1. Germline V gives CDR1 SEHNR, CDR2 FQNEAQ (reference sequence). This CDR3 region has 14 residues. Germline trimming cut 5 bases from V and 6 bases from J; bases unmatched to any gene: 10. The CDR3 protein is CASSARRDSGEQYF. CDR3 bases: TGTGCCAGCAGCGCGCGCCGGGACAGTGGCGAGCAGTACTTC.

CDR3 coding DNA: TGTGCCTGGAGTGAGGGGGCGAGGAATTCACCCCTCCACTTT. Translated: CAWSEGARNSPLHF. The chain employs TRBV30 and TRBJ1-6; 7 bases are shared with TRBD1. J was trimmed by 7 bases and V by 1 base; bases with no gene match: 4. The CDR3 is made up of 14 amino acids. Germline CDR1 GTSNPN, CDR2 SVGIG (reference sequence).

The chain combines TRBV15 with TRBJ1-4; the D is unclear. The CDR3 covers 14 residues. V gave up 6 bases and J gave up 8 bases, with 16 bases separating them. Looked up from germline, CDR1 is LNHNV and CDR2 is YYDKDF (reference sequence). CDR3 amino acids: CATSTQKKEEKLFF. DNA of the CDR3: TGTGCCACCAGTACACAGAAAAAAGAGGAAAAACTGTTTTTT.

The genes are TRBV29-1 and TRBJ1-1; a possible D gene is TRBD1 (5 bases). The CDR3 length is 16 residues. Germline V lookup: CDR1 SQVTM, CDR2 ANQGSEA. V lost 0 bases and J 0 bases, leaving 14 bases between the germline ends. CDR3 in amino acids: CSVEETGAWMNTEAFF. As DNA, the CDR3 is TGCAGCGTTGAAGAAACAGGTGCCTGGATGAACACTGAAGCTTTCTTT. Full variable domain (remainder filled in from reference TRBV29-1 and TRBJ1-1): SAVISQKPSRDICQRGTSLTIQCQVDSQVTMMFWYRQQPGQSLTLIATANQGSEATYESGFVIDKFPISRPNLTFSTLTVSNMSPEDSSIYLCSVEETGAWMNTEAFFGQGTRLTVV.

The chain joins TRBV28 to TRBJ2-1, with TRBD2 as a possible D gene (5 bases). Trimming removed 6 bases from V and 4 bases from J, with 13 bases in between. This CDR3 region has 14 residues. Germline V gene lookup returns CDR1 MDHEN and CDR2 SYDVKM. The CDR3 is CASSRSRRYNEQFF. CDR3 nucleotides: TGTGCCAGCAGCCGTTCTAGGAGGTACAATGAGCAGTTCTTC. The whole variable domain, filled in from reference TRBV28 and TRBJ2-1, reads DVKVTQSSRYLVKRTGEKVFLECVQDMDHENMFWYRQDPGLGLRLIYFSYDVKMKEKGDIPEGYSVSREKKERFSLILESASTNQTSMYLCASSRSRRYNEQFFGPGTRLTVL.

This rearrangement joins TRBV6-1 to TRBJ1-2; no reliable D call. V dropped 1 base and J dropped 6 bases, with 6 bases sitting between them. CDR1 and CDR2 (germline): MNHNS, SASEGT. This CDR3 is 12 amino acids long. CDR3 amino acids: CASSEGGDGYTF. The CDR3 DNA follows: TGTGCCAGCAGTGAAGGAGGAGATGGCTACACCTTC.

The gene calls are TRBV4-2 and TRBJ1-5, with 7 positions matching TRBD1. The J segment lost 6 bases and the V segment lost 3 bases, leaving 8 bases of the junction unmatched. Germline CDR1 and CDR2: LGHNA and YNFKEQ. The CDR3 totals 15 residues. The CDR3 DNA follows: TGTGCCAGCAGCCAGAGCAGACAGGGACCTCAGCCCCAGCATTTT. It specifies CASSQSRQGPQPQHF.

The V call is TRBV7-6, the J call TRBJ2-2; TRBD1 agrees at 9 bases. Germline trimming cut 1 base from V and 4 bases from J; bases unmatched to any gene: 7. The CDR3 length is 17 residues. CDR1 is SGHVS, CDR2 FNYEAQ, per germline. CDR3 protein: CASSLVPGQGGTGELFF. The CDR3 DNA is TGTGCCAGCAGCTTAGTACCGGGACAGGGAGGCACCGGGGAGCTGTTTTTT.

This clone was detected only a few times. V gene TRBV4-2 combines with J gene TRBJ2-1; 10 bases are shared with TRBD2. With V trimmed by 3 bases and J by 7 bases, 9 bases remained unmatched. Germline CDR1 and CDR2: LGHNA and YNFKEQ. CDR3 length equals 16 residues. CDR3 sequence reads: CASSHSAGTSVNEQFF. As DNA, the CDR3 is TGTGCCAGCAGCCACTCGGCGGGGACTAGCGTGAATGAGCAGTTCTTC.

The CDR3 nucleotides read TGTGCCAGCAGCTTAGCGAGGACTAGCGGGAGCTCCTACGAGCAGTACTTC. Translated: CASSLARTSGSSYEQYF. V usage is TRBV7-9 and J usage is TRBJ2-7; 13 nucleotides align to TRBD2. The J segment lost 0 bases and the V segment lost 0 bases, leaving 2 bases of the junction unmatched. Germline V gene sequence: CDR1 SEHNR, CDR2 FQNEAQ (reference sequence). CDR3 length: 17 amino acids.

The CDR3 bases are TGTGCCAGCACCCTAAGGGGACAAGAGGACATGGATACGCAGTATTTT. Protein product: CASTLRGQEDMDTQYF. The chain employs TRBV27 and TRBJ2-3, with TRBD1 as a possible D gene (6 bases). CDR1 and CDR2 from the germline V gene are MNHEY and SMNVEV (reference sequence). The CDR3 has 16 amino acids. Trimming removed 7 bases from V and 6 bases from J, with 23 bases in between.

The rearrangement joins TRBV7-8 to TRBJ2-5, with D perhaps TRBD1 (6 bases). The J call may not be correct, given that the DNA end is closer to TRBJ2-7. The CDR3 is 12 amino acids. From germline, CDR1 is SGHVS and CDR2 FQNEAQ. The CDR3 coding sequence is TGTGCCAGCAGCGCGACAGGTTACGAGCAGTACTTC. Translating it yields CASSATGYEQYF.

This clone was observed once. The chain joins TRBV7-9 to TRBJ2-7; D remains ambiguous. Germline CDR1 is SEHNR and CDR2 is FQNEAQ (reference sequence). The CDR3 is 14 amino acids. Trimming removed 1 base from V and 5 bases from J, with 12 bases in between. The CDR3 loop is CASSLDDSPHEQYF. The CDR3, as DNA: TGTGCCAGCAGCTTAGACGACTCCCCCCACGAGCAGTACTTC.